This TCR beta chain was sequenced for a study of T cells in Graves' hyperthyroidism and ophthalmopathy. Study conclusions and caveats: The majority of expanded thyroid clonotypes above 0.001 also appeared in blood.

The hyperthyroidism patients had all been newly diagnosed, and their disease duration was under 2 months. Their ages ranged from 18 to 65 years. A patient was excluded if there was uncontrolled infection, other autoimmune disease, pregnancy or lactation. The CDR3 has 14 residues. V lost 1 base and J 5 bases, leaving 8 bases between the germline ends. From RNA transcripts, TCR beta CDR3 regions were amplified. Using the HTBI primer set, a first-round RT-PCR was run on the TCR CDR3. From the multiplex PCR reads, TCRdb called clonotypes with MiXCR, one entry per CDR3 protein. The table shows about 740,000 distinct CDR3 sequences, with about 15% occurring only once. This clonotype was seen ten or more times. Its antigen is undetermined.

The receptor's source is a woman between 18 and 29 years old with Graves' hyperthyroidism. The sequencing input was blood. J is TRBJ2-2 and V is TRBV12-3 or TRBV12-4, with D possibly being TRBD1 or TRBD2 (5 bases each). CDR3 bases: TGTGCCAGCAGTTTAGGACAGCGGACCGGGGAGCTGTTTTTT. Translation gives CASSLGQRTGELFF.